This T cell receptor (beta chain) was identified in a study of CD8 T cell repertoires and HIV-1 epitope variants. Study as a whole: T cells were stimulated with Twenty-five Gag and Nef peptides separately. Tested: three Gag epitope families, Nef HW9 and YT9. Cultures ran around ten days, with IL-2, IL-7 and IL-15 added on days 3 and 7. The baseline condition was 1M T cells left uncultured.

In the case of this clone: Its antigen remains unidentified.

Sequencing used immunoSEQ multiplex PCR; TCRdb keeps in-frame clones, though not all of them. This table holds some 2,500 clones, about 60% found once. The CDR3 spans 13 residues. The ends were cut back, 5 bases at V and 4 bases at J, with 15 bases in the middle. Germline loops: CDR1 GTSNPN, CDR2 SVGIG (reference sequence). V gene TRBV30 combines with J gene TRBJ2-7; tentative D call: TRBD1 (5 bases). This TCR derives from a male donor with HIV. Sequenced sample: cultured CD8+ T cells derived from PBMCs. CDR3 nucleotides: TGTGCCTGGGAAATCCCAGGGTGGTACGAGCAGTACTTC. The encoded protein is CAWEIPGWYEQYF.